Included here is one T cell receptor beta chain sequence, with context. Its antigen is as yet unknown. Sequencing of TCR beta was carried out in blood CD8+ and CD4+ T cells. Healthy donors constituted the control group, matched for age and sex. In germline, CDR1 is DFQATT, CDR2 SNEGSKA (reference sequence). The CDR3 extends over 14 amino acids. V shed 5 bases and J 2 bases; nucleotides not matched to a gene: 5. This sample is part of a study of CD8 T cells in Susac syndrome. RNA in amounts of 0.5 to 1 ug was reverse transcribed with random hexamers. An immunoSEQ multiplex PCR generated amplified TCR beta CDR3 products spanning 54 Vbeta and 13 Jbeta. TCRdb passed the immunoSEQ multiplex PCR reads through MiXCR, listing each CDR3 protein once. The sample has approximately 160,000 distinct CDR3 sequences; just over 90% are singletons. Study-level results: As the study acknowledged, the number of individuals in its TCR sequencing and HLA analysis was relatively small.

This clonotype was obtained from a human donor in good health. Sequencing input: CD4+ T cells from PBMCs. The genes are TRBV20-1 and TRBJ1-3; 8 bases map to TRBD1. The CDR3: CSAYSQGAGNTIYF. Written as DNA, the CDR3 is TGCAGTGCTTACTCACAGGGGGCTGGAAACACCATATATTTT.